Below, 20 T cell receptor beta chains from the same sample are listed, as sequenced in a study of blood T cell repertoires in COVID-19. Assay: immunoSEQ multiplex PCR; the TCRdb copy retains only in-frame clones and omits some. This table has 45,000 to 50,000 clones, 86% appearing once. Sample: peripheral blood. The receptors originated from a human donor in a cohort sampled during active COVID-19.

The chain employs TRBV21-1 and TRBJ2-7; TRBD1 is the table's D call, not checked against the DNA. TRBV21-1 is designated a pseudogene. The CDR3 is 16 amino acids. DNA of the CDR3: TGTGCCAGCAGCAAAGTATGGCAGGATTACTCCTACGAGCAGTACTTC. Protein product: CASSKVWQDYSYEQYF.

This CDR3 is CASSGLAGSQETQYF. The CDR3 DNA reads as TGTGCCAGTAGCGGACTAGCGGGGAGCCAAGAGACCCAGTACTTC. The genes are TRBV19 and TRBJ2-5, with 12 bases fitting TRBD2. Losses at the gene ends were 6 bases for V and 1 base for J; bases not matched to a gene: 3. The CDR3 is 15 residues long. From germline, CDR1 is LNHDA and CDR2 SQIVND (reference sequence).

This rearrangement joins TRBV5-4 to TRBJ1-2; 8 bases line up with TRBD1. V shed 4 bases and J 1 base; nucleotides not matched to a gene: 6. This CDR3 has 15 residues. The germline gives CDR1 SGHNT, CDR2 YYREEE (reference sequence). CDR3: CASSPRTGYNYGYTF. The DNA for the CDR3 is TGTGCCAGCAGCCCACGGACAGGGTATAACTATGGCTACACCTTC.

The V and J genes are TRBV12-3 or TRBV12-4 and TRBJ1-2, with D uncertain. Trimming took 6 bases from V and 4 from J, leaving 9 bases between them. The CDR3 loop spans 12 amino acids. The CDR3 DNA is TGTGCCAGCAGGCCCGCCAGCTATGGCTACACCTTC. Protein sequence: CASRPASYGYTF.

The chain links TRBV29-1 to TRBJ1-1; 7 bases line up with TRBD1. This CDR3 is 14 amino acids long. J was trimmed by 11 bases and V by 3 bases; bases with no gene match: 15. The V gene's germline CDR1 is SQVTM and CDR2 ANQGSEA. The CDR3 coding sequence is TGCAGCGTTGATCCGGGACAGACACTCCAAATGGCTTTCTTT. This gives the protein CSVDPGQTLQMAFF.

This chain joins TRBV5-1 and TRBJ2-3, with D perhaps TRBD2 (6 bases). The CDR3 extends over 14 amino acids. The V end was cut by 4 bases, the J end by 1 base, with 10 bases between. Germline V gene lookup returns CDR1 SGHRS and CDR2 YFSETQ. The CDR3 here is CASSRDSRTDTQYF. The CDR3, as DNA: TGCGCCAGCAGCCGGGACTCCCGCACAGATACGCAGTATTTT. The variable domain in full, with the rest retrieved from reference TRBV5-1 and TRBJ2-3, is KAGVTQTPRYLIKTRGQQVTLSCSPISGHRSVSWYQQTPGQGLQFLFEYFSETQRNKGNFPGRFSGRQFSNSRSEMNVSTLELGDSALYLCASSRDSRTDTQYFGPGTRLTVL.

The rearrangement joins TRBV5-1 to TRBJ2-3, with 9 bases that match TRBD2. Germline values: CDR1 SGHRS, CDR2 YFSETQ. The CDR3 covers 14 residues. With V trimmed by 4 bases and J by 3 bases, 3 bases remained unmatched. For the CDR3, the DNA is TGCGCCAGCAGCCCGCTAGCGGGGACAGATACGCAGTATTTT. Its translation: CASSPLAGTDTQYF.

The V call is TRBV27, the J call TRBJ2-7; D is perhaps TRBD1 (6 bases). CDR3 size: 15 residues. CDR1 and CDR2 (germline): MNHEY, SMNVEV (reference sequence). With 0 bases removed from V and 3 bases from J, the gap between germline ends came to 12 bases. In DNA, the CDR3 is TGTGCCAGCAGTTTATCCACGGGACACCTCTACGAGCAGTACTTC. This translates into CASSLSTGHLYEQYF.

The V call is TRBV15, the J call TRBJ1-1; 9 bases line up with TRBD1. After removal of 6 bases from V and 0 bases from J, the junction contained 8 bases not matched to a gene. The CDR3 is made up of 16 amino acids. The V gene's germline CDR1 is LNHNV and CDR2 YYDKDF (reference sequence). CDR3 sequence (DNA): TGTGCCACCAGGTCCACAGGGGGCCTCGTGAACACTGAAGCTTTCTTT. Encoded protein: CATRSTGGLVNTEAFF. The whole variable domain, filled in from reference TRBV15 and TRBJ1-1, reads DAMVIQNPRYQVTQFGKPVTLSCSQTLNHNVMYWYQQKSSQAPKLLFHYYDKDFNNEADTPDNFQSRRPNTSFCFLDIRSPGLGDTAMYLCATRSTGGLVNTEAFFGQGTRLTVV.

This clone was counted a few times. The chain uses TRBV19 and TRBJ1-5; D ambiguous. This CDR3 contains 16 residues. V lost 4 bases, J lost 0 bases, and 13 bases lay in between. Looked up from germline, CDR1 is LNHDA and CDR2 is SQIVND (reference sequence). The CDR3 DNA reads as TGTGCCAGTAGTAGTCAGGACTTATATAGCAATCAGCCCCAGCATTTT. Residues: CASSSQDLYSNQPQHF.

This chain links TRBV7-2 with TRBJ2-7; 7 nucleotides match TRBD1. V lost 3 bases to trimming and J lost 2 bases; unmatched junction nucleotides: 4. This CDR3 is 14 amino acids long. Germline assignment: CDR1 SGHTA and CDR2 FQGNSA. The CDR3 loop reads CASSFSGTAYEQYF. DNA for the CDR3: TGTGCCAGCAGCTTCTCCGGGACAGCCTACGAGCAGTACTTC.

This chain uses TRBV21-1 with TRBJ1-5; TRBD1, the table's D call, was not compared with the DNA. TRBV21-1 is classified as a pseudogene. This CDR3 is 16 amino acids long. This chain's CDR3 is CASSKDVTGRRQPQHF. CDR3 sequence (DNA): TGTGCCAGCAGCAAAGACGTCACAGGCCGGCGCCAGCCCCAGCATTTT.

The rearrangement joins TRBV14 to TRBJ2-2, with a tentative D call TRBD1 (6 bases). The V and J ends lost 4 bases and 3 bases respectively, with 12 bases between them. Germline CDR1 and CDR2: SGHDN and FVKESK. The CDR3 covers 15 residues. For the CDR3, the DNA is TGTGCCAGCAGCCCTCTCAACAGGGACACCGGGGAGCTGTTTTTT. Encoded protein: CASSPLNRDTGELFF.

This clone appeared a single time. The CDR3 sequence: CRQGDYGYTF. The CDR3 nucleotides are TGCAGACAGGGTGACTATGGCTACACCTTC. The chain joins TRBV20-1 to TRBJ1-2; a weak D match, TRBD1 (6 bases). CDR3 length: 10 residues. Germline loops: CDR1 DFQATT, CDR2 SNEGSKA (reference sequence).

The CDR3 coding sequence is TGTGCCAGCAGCAATTGGATCGGACAGGGGAGGGGTGAGCAGTTCTTC. Translated, it gives CASSNWIGQGRGEQFF. The J gene is TRBJ2-1, the V gene TRBV3-1 (or the pseudogene TRBV3-2); 9 positions agree with TRBD1. With 5 bases clipped from V and 9 bases from J, the junction kept 14 bases outside the gene matches. The CDR3 length is 16 residues. Germline V gene sequence: CDR1 LGHDT, CDR2 YNNKEL (reference sequence).

The chain has TRBV19 and TRBJ2-1, with a tentative D call TRBD1 (5 bases). The CDR3 is made up of 15 amino acids. In germline, CDR1 is LNHDA, CDR2 SQIVND (reference sequence). Trimming took off 2 bases at V and 0 bases at J, with 8 bases between the two ends. The CDR3 DNA reads TGTGCCAGTAGTATAACAGACAGCTCCTACAATGAGCAGTTCTTC. This codes for CASSITDSSYNEQFF.

J is TRBJ1-2 and V is TRBV5-4; 9 nucleotides line up with TRBD1. Germline assignment: CDR1 SGHNT and CDR2 YYREEE (reference sequence). This CDR3 has 15 residues. The V and J ends lost 0 bases and 3 bases, in that order; junction bases with no gene match: 3. The CDR3 sequence is CASSLVGQGDYGYTF. In DNA form, the CDR3 reads TGTGCCAGCAGCTTGGTGGGACAGGGTGACTATGGCTACACCTTC.

The gene calls are TRBV10-1 and TRBJ2-2; 9 bases agree with TRBD2. This CDR3 region has 16 residues. CDR1 and CDR2 (germline): WNHNN, SYGVQD (reference sequence). J was trimmed by 3 bases and V by 3 bases; bases with no gene match: 5. CDR3 in DNA: TGCGCCAGCAGTGACTTGCGGGGGGGCGACACCGGGGAGCTGTTTTTT. Translated: CASSDLRGGDTGELFF.

The chain carries TRBV5-6 and TRBJ1-4; D is possibly TRBD1 (6 bases). The germline V gene encodes CDR1 SGHDT and CDR2 YYEEEE. Between the trimmed V and J ends, which lost 0 bases and 8 bases, there was a span of 14 bases. The CDR3 extends over 15 amino acids. In DNA form, the CDR3 reads TGTGCCAGCAGCTTGGAAACAGGGAGAGGGGAAAAACTGTTTTTT. Its protein is CASSLETGRGEKLFF.

This chain links TRBV7-3 with TRBJ1-1; 9 bases match TRBD1. Trimming at V came to 4 bases and at J to 4 bases, leaving 4 bases not matched to a gene. This CDR3 contains 14 residues. The V gene's germline CDR1 is SGHTA and CDR2 FQGTGA. The CDR3, as DNA: TGTGCCAGCAGCTCACAGGGGGCCGGCACTGAAGCTTTCTTT. It translates to CASSSQGAGTEAFF.